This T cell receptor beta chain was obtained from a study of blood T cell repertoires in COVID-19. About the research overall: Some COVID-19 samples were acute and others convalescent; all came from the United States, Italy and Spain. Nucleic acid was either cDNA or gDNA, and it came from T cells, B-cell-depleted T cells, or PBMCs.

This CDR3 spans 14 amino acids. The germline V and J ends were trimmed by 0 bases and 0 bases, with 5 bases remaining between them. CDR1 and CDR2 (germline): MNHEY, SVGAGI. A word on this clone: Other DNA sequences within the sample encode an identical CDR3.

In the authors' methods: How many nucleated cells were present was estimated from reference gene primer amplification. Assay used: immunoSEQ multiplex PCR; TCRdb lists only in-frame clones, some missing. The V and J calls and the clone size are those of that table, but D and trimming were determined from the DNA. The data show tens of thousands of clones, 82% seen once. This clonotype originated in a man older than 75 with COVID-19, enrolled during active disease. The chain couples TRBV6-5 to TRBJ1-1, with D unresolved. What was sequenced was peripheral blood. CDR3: CASSYSSMNTEAFF. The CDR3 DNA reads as TGTGCCAGCAGTTACTCGTCTATGAACACTGAAGCTTTCTTT.